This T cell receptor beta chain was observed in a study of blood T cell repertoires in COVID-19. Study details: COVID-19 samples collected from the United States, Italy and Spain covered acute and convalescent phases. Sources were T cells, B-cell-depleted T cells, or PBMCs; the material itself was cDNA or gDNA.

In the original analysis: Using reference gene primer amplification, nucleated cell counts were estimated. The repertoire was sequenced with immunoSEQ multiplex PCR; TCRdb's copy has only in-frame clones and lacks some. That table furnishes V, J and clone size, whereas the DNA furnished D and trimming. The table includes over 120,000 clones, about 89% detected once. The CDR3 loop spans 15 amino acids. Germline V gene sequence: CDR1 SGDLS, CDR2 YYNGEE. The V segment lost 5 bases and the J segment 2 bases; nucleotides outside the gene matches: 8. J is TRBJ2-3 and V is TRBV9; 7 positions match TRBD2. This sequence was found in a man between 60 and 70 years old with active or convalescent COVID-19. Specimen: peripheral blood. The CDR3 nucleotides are TGTGCCAGCAGGAGAGCGGGGAGTCCCACAGATACGCAGTATTTT. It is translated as CASRRAGSPTDTQYF.